This TCR beta chain was profiled in a study of a mutant IDH1 vaccine in newly diagnosed glioma. Overall study context: Patients underwent eight vaccinations, which took place in weeks 1, 3, 5, 7, 11, 15, 19 and 23. Therapy received beforehand was radiotherapy, temozolomide, or both, with most patients given both. Averaging around 42 years of age, treated patients were around 62% male and approximately 38% female.

Note on this clone: The antigen remains unidentified.

Germline CDR1 and CDR2: SGHVS and FQNEAQ. The CDR3 covers 14 residues. V gave up 2 bases and J gave up 4 bases, with 10 bases separating them. Regarding time point: week 23, last vaccination. All doses held 300 ug of mutant IDH1 20-mer peptide, with topical imiquimod. Assay used: immunoSEQ multiplex PCR; TCRdb lists only in-frame clones, some missing. This table has around 40,000 clones, roughly 80% appearing once. This chain joins TRBV7-8 and TRBJ2-3; D unresolved. This receptor was identified in a man aged 50 to 59 with glioma. The sequences come from PBMCs, collected from a glioma patient whose treatment included an IDH1 peptide vaccine. This chain's CDR3 is CASSLRVGADTQYF. The CDR3 DNA is TGTGCCAGCAGCTTACGTGTGGGCGCAGATACGCAGTATTTT. The full variable domain, in which reference TRBV7-8 and TRBJ2-3 provide the parts outside the CDR3, is GAGVSQSPRYKVAKRGQDVALRCDPISGHVSLFWYQQALGQGPEFLTYFQNEAQLDKSGLPSDRFFAERPEGSVSTLKIQRTQQEDSAVYLCASSLRVGADTQYFGPGTRLTVL.